This TCR beta chain is drawn from a study of blood T cell repertoires in COVID-19. In the source study's methods: For nucleated cells, counts were estimated from reference gene primer amplification. Sequencing used immunoSEQ multiplex PCR; TCRdb keeps in-frame clones, though not all of them. V and J calls and clone size are as listed in that table; D and trimming were resolved from the DNA. The sample lists about 250,000 clones; roughly 88% were seen once. Seattle researchers signed up patients amid active infection and tracked them longitudinally. V shed 6 bases, J shed 0 bases, and the junction held 9 bases outside the gene matches. Germline V lookup: CDR1 MNHEY, CDR2 SVGEGT. The CDR3 has 16 amino acids.

The receptor was derived from a woman aged 25-40 years with COVID-19, enrolled during active disease. This chain connects TRBV6-2 or TRBV6-3 to TRBJ2-3, with 7 bases matching TRBD2. The sequencing input was peripheral blood. CDR3 nucleotides: TGTGCCAGCAGCCAGCGGGGAATTTTTAGCACAGATACGCAGTATTTT. Its protein is CASSQRGIFSTDTQYF.